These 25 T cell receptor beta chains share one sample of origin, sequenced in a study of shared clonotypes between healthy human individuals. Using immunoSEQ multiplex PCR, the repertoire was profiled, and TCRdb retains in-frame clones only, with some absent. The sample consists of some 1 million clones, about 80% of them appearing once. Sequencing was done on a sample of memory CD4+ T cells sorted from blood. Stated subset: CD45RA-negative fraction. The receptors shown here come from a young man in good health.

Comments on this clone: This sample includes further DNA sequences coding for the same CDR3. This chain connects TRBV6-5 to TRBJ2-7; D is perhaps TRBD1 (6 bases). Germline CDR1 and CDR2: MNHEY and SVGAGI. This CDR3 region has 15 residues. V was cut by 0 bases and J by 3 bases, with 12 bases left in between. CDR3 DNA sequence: TGTGCCAGCAGTTACTCGTTCAGGGGAGTCTACGAGCAGTACTTC. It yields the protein CASSYSFRGVYEQYF.

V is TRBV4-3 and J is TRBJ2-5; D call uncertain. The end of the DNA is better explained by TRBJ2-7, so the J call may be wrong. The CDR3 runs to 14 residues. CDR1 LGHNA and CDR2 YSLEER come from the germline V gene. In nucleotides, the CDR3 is TGCGCCAGCAGCCAAGAGGGCGGAGCCTACGAGCAGTACTTC. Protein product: CASSQEGGAYEQYF.

CDR3 loop: CASSVTYNSGNTIYF. CDR3 nucleotides: TGTGCCAGCAGCGTAACCTATAACTCTGGAAACACCATATATTTT. The genes are TRBV9 and TRBJ1-3; D is uncertain. Between the trimmed V and J ends, which lost 1 base and 0 bases, there was a span of 8 bases. CDR3 length equals 15 residues. Germline V CDR1 and CDR2: SGDLS, YYNGEE.

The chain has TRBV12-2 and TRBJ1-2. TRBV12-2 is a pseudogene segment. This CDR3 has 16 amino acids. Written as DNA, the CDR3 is TGTGCAAGTCGCCGGTACGCATGGAAGGAGGGTCATGGCTACACCTTC. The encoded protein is CASRRYAWKEGHGYTF.

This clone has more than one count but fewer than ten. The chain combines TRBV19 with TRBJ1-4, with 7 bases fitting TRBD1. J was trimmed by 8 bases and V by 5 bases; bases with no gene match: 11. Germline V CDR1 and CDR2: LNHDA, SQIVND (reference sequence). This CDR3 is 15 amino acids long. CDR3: CASSHQTGSEEKLFF. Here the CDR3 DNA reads TGTGCCAGTAGTCATCAGACAGGGTCCGAGGAAAAACTGTTTTTT.

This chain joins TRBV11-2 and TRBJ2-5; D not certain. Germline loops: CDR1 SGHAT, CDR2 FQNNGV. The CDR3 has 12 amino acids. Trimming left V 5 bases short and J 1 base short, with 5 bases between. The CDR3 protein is CASSTGQETQYF. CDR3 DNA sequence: TGTGCCAGCAGCACGGGCCAAGAGACCCAGTACTTC. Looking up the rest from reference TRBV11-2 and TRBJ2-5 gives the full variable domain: EAGVAQSPRYKIIEKRQSVAFWCNPISGHATLYWYQQILGQGPKLLIQFQNNGVVDDSQLPKDRFSAERLKGVDSTLKIQPAKLEDSAVYLCASSTGQETQYFGPGTRLLVL.

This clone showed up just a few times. The CDR3 nucleotides are TGTGCCAGCAGCCAAGAGCTGGCCCCGAGTGAAGCTTTCTTT. This codes for CASSQELAPSEAFF. The chain joins TRBV14 to TRBJ1-1, with no clear D. CDR1 and CDR2 (germline): SGHDN, FVKESK. The CDR3 extends over 14 amino acids. V shed 0 bases and J shed 7 bases, with 12 bases lying between them.

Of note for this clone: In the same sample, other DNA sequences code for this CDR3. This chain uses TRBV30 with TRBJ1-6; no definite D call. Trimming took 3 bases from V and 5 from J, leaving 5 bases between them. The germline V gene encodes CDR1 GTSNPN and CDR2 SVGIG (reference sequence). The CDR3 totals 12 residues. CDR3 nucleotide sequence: TGTGCCTGGAGAACAGATAATTCACCCCTCCACTTT. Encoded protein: CAWRTDNSPLHF. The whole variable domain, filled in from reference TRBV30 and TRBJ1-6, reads SQTIHQWPATLVQPVGSPLSLECTVEGTSNPNLYWYRQAAGRGLQLLFYSVGIGQISSEVPQNLSASRPQDRQFILSSKKLLLSDSGFYLCAWRTDNSPLHFGNGTRLTVT.

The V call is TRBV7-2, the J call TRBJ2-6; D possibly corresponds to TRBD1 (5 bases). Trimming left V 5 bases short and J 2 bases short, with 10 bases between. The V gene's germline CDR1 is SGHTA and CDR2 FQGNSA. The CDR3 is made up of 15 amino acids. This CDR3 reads CASSPSRAGANVLTF. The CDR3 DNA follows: TGTGCCAGCAGCCCTTCCAGGGCTGGGGCCAACGTCCTGACTTTC. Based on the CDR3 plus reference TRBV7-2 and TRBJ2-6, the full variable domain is GAGVSQSPSNKVTEKGKDVELRCDPISGHTALYWYRQSLGQGLEFLIYFQGNSAPDKSGLPSDRFSAERTGGSVSTLTIQRTQQEDSAVYLCASSPSRAGANVLTFGAGSRLTVL.

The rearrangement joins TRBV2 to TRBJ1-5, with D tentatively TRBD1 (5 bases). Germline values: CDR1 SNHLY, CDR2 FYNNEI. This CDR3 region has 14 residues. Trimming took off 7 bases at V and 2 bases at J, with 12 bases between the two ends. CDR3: CASTGGRGNQPQHF. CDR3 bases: TGTGCCAGCACGGGTGGCAGGGGCAATCAGCCCCAGCATTTT.

CDR3 loop: CASSSSPARGQETQYF. The CDR3 region has the DNA TGTGCCAGCAGCTCAAGCCCGGCCAGGGGCCAAGAGACCCAGTACTTC. This chain joins TRBV7-2 and TRBJ2-5; D may be TRBD1 (6 bases). Per germline, CDR1 SGHTA and CDR2 FQGNSA. V lost 4 bases and J lost 1, with 16 bases in between. The CDR3 is made up of 16 amino acids. Based on the CDR3 plus reference TRBV7-2 and TRBJ2-5, the full variable domain is GAGVSQSPSNKVTEKGKDVELRCDPISGHTALYWYRQSLGQGLEFLIYFQGNSAPDKSGLPSDRFSAERTGGSVSTLTIQRTQQEDSAVYLCASSSSPARGQETQYFGPGTRLLVL.

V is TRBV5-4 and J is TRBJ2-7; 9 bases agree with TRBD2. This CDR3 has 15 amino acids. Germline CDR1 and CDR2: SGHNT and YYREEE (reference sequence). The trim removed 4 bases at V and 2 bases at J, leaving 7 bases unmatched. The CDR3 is CASSRSGSRAYEQYF. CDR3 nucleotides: TGTGCCAGCAGCCGTAGCGGGAGTCGGGCCTACGAGCAGTACTTC. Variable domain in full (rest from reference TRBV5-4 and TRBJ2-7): ETGVTQSPTHLIKTRGQQVTLRCSSQSGHNTVSWYQQALGQGPQFIFQYYREEENGRGNFPPRFSGLQFPNYSSELNVNALELDDSALYLCASSRSGSRAYEQYFGPGTRLTVT.

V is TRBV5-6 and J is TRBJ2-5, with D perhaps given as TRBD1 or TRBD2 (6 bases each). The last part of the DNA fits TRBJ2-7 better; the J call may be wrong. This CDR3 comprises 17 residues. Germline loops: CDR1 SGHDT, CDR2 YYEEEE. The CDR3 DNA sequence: TGTGCCAGCAGCTTGGCCCCCGGGGGCTACACGAGGTACGAGCAGTACTTC. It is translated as CASSLAPGGYTRYEQYF.

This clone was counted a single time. The CDR3 DNA follows: TGTGCCAGCAGTTACTCGAGAGGGGGGGCGACGCAGTATTTT. This sequence encodes CASSYSRGGATQYF. The chain is built from TRBV6-5 and TRBJ2-3; D might be TRBD2 (7 bases). Germline V gene lookup returns CDR1 MNHEY and CDR2 SVGAGI. The CDR3 covers 14 residues. The V end was cut by 0 bases, the J end by 9 bases, with 13 bases between.

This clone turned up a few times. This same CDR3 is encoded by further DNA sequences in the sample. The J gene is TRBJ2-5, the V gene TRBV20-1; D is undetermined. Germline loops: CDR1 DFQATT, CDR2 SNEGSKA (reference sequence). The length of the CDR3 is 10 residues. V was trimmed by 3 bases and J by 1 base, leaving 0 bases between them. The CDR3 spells CSASQETQYF. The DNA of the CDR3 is TGCAGTGCTAGCCAAGAGACCCAGTACTTC.

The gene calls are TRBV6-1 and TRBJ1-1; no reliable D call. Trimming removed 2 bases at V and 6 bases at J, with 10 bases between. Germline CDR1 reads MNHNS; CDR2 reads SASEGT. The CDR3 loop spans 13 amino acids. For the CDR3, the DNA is TGTGCCAGCAGTGAAAGGAGTCCCGCTGAAGCTTTCTTT. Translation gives CASSERSPAEAFF.

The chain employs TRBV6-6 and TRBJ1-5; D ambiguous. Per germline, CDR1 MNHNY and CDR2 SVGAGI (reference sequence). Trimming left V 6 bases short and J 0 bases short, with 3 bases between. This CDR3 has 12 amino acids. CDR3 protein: CASRNSNQPQHF. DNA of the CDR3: TGTGCCAGCAGGAATAGCAATCAGCCCCAGCATTTT.

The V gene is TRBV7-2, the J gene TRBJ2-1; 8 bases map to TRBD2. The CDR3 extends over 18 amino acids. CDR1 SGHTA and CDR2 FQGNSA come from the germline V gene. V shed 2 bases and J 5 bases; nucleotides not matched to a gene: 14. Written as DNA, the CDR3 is TGTGCCAGCAGCTTAAGGGTTGGGGCTAGCGGGCCTAACAATGAGCAGTTCTTC. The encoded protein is CASSLRVGASGPNNEQFF.

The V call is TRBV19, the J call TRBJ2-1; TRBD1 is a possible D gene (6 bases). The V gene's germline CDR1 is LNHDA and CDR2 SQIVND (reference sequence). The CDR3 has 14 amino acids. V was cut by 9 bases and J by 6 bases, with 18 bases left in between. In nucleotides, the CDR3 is TGTGCCAGCTCTACAGGGTCCCTTCCCAATGAGCAGTTCTTC. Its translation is CASSTGSLPNEQFF. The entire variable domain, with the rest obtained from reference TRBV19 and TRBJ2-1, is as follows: DGGITQSPKYLFRKEGQNVTLSCEQNLNHDAMYWYRQDPGQGLRLIYYSQIVNDFQKGDIAEGYSVSREKKESFPLTVTSAQKNPTAFYLCASSTGSLPNEQFFGPGTRLTVL.

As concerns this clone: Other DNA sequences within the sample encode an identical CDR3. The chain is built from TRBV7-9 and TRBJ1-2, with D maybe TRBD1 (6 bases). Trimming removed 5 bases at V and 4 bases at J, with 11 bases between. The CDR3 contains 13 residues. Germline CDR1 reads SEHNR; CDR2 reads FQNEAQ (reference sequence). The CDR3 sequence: CASSPDRSYGYTF. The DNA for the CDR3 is TGTGCCAGCAGCCCCGACAGGAGCTATGGCTACACCTTC.

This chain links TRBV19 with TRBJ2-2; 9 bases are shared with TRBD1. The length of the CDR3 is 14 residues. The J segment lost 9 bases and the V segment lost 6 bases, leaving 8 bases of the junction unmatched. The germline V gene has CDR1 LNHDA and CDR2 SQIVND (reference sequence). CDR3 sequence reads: CASRPKQGARELFF. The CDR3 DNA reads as TGTGCCAGTAGGCCCAAACAGGGGGCGAGGGAGCTGTTTTTT.

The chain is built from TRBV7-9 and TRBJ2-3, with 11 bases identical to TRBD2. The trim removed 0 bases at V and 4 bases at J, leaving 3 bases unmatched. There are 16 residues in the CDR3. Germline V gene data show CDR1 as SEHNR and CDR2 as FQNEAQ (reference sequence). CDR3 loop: CASSLAIAGGADTQYF. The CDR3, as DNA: TGTGCCAGCAGCTTAGCAATAGCGGGAGGGGCAGATACGCAGTATTTT.

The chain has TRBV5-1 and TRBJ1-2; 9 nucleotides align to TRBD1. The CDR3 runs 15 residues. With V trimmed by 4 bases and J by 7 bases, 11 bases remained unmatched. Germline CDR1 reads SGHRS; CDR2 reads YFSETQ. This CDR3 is CASSQVYEDRGGYTF. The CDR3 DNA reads TGCGCCAGCAGCCAGGTATACGAGGACAGGGGTGGCTACACCTTC.

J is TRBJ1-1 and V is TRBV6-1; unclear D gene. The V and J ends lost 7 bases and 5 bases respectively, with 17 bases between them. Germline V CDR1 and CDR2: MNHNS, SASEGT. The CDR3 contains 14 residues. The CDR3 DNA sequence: TGTGCCAGCAAGTCAGTGAGAAGCGGGACTGAAGCTTTCTTT. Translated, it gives CASKSVRSGTEAFF.

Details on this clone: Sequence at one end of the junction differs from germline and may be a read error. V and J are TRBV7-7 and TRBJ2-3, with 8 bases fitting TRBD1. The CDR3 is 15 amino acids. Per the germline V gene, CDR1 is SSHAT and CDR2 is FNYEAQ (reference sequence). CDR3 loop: CASSPDRGVIDTQYF. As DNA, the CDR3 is TGTGCTAGCAGCCCAGACAGGGGTGTAATAGATACGCAGTATTTT.